What follows describes a single TCR beta chain. These data belong to a study of T cells expressing NK-cell markers. Study background: Researchers got TCR beta repertoires out of sorted CD3+CD56+NKG2C+, CD3+CD56+NKG2C- and CD3+CD56-NKG2C+ T cells. One of the eight sequenced donors was seronegative, whereas the other seven were HCMV-seropositive.

The length of the CDR3 is 17 residues. The germline V gene encodes CDR1 KGHDR and CDR2 SFDVKD. TCRdb reprocessed the 5' RACE reads, keeping one entry per CDR3 protein, no DNA. Here the sample table reports a few hundred thousand distinct CDR3 sequences. Sequencing used blood T cells: a sorted CD56 or NKG2C T cell subset, CD4+ or CD8+ T cells, or bulk PBMC T cells (not recorded which). This sequence originates from a man between 18 and 29 years old in good health. This sequence joins TRBV24-1 and TRBJ2-1; TCRdb names TRBD1, which stays unverified in the absence of DNA. The CDR3 reads CATSDRDRGLTYNEQFF.